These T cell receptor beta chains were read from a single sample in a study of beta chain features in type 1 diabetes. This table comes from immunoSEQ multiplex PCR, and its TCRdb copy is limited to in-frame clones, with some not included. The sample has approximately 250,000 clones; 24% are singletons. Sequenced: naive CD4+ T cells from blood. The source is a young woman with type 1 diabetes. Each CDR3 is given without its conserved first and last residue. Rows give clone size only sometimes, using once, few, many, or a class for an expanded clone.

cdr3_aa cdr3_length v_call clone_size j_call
ASSPGTGGLRAF 12 TRBV4-2 - TRBJ1-1
ASSLGAATSGANVLT 15 TRBV5-1 - TRBJ2-6
ASSFNRGETQY 11 TRBV27 few TRBJ2-5
ASSPEMNTEAF 11 TRBV5-1 - TRBJ1-1
ASSLTGGEQY 10 TRBV7-9 few TRBJ2-7
ASSLESSYNEQF 12 TRBV7-2 - TRBJ2-1
ASSQDRVKGNTIY 13 TRBV14 few TRBJ1-3
ASSQIGTGRHIQY 13 TRBV23-1 few TRBJ2-4
ASSQDFHGYT 10 TRBV7-9 - TRBJ1-2
ASSLRSLESTDTQY 14 TRBV5-4 - TRBJ2-3
SVLAADTQY 9 TRBV29-1 few TRBJ2-3
AWYGQGPWGETQY 13 TRBV30 few TRBJ2-5
ASSTSGTDTQY 11 TRBV5-1 - TRBJ2-3
ASSPRVTGGDYGYT 14 TRBV18 - TRBJ1-2
ASSQDLAEKLF 11 TRBV14 - TRBJ1-4
ASSRAGQDYGYT 12 TRBV7-9 - TRBJ1-2
ASSLTGTGYNEQF 13 TRBV7-9 few TRBJ2-1
ASSLGQGDYGYT 12 TRBV5-1 - TRBJ1-2
ASSYHGAYNEQF 12 TRBV7-2 few TRBJ2-1
AWSVQPGAGELF 12 TRBV30 few TRBJ2-2
ASSLDYGLANTGELF 15 TRBV13 few TRBJ2-2
ASSLGDRDQETQY 13 TRBV7-3 - TRBJ2-5
ATKDGGGAPNEQF 13 TRBV15 - TRBJ2-1